This is a list of T cell receptor beta chains from one sample in a study of TIL therapy for anti-PD-1-resistant metastatic lung cancer. Profiling relied on immunoSEQ multiplex PCR, and the TCRdb table lists in-frame clones only, not all of them. The sample lists tens of thousands of clones; 69% were seen once. Sequenced material: blood, taken at baseline. The receptor source for this set is a person aged 25-85 years with non-small cell lung cancer. Each CDR3 is given with its conserved first and last residue. The D gene is left open where the match is weak. For some rows the clone size is stated as once, few or many, or as a class when expanded; others skip it.

>TRBJ2-6|TRBV5-6|NA|NA
CASSLGRDTGANVLTF
TGTGCCAGCAGCTTGGGACGAGATACTGGGGCCAACGTCCTGACTTTC
>TRBJ1-1|TRBV30|NA|NA
CAWREIRDHTEAFF
TGTGCCTGGAGAGAGATTCGGGACCACACTGAAGCTTTCTTT
>TRBJ2-3|TRBV5-1|TRBD2|once
CASSLDAGDTDTQYF
TGCGCCAGCAGCTTGGACGCGGGAGACACAGATACGCAGTATTTT
>TRBJ2-1|TRBV15|NA|NA
CATSLGTLTSSYNEQFF
TGTGCCACCAGCCTTGGAACCCTTACAAGCTCCTACAATGAGCAGTTCTTC
>TRBJ1-6|TRBV4-2|NA|once
CASSQGAGTPYNSPLHF
TGTGCCAGCAGCCAAGGAGCAGGGACTCCCTATAATTCACCCCTCCACTTT
>TRBJ2-1|TRBV7-7|NA|NA
CASSLTWYNEQFF
TGTGCTAGCAGCTTGACCTGGTACAATGAGCAGTTCTTC
>TRBJ2-5|TRBV19|NA|NA
CAAGLETQYF
TGTGCCGCGGGGTTAGAGACCCAGTACTTC
>TRBJ1-2|TRBV7-2|NA|few
CASSLVSYARNTF
TGTGCCAGCAGCTTAGTTAGCTATGCGCGCAACACCTTC
>TRBJ2-2|TRBV19|TRBD2|once
CASSPSTSGSGVGELFF
TGTGCCAGTAGTCCTTCGACTAGCGGGAGTGGGGTCGGGGAGCTGTTTTTT
>TRBJ1-5|TRBV28|NA|NA
CASSSARYSNQPQHF
TGTGCCAGCTCCTCCGCCCGGTATAGCAATCAGCCCCAGCATTTT
>TRBJ1-2|TRBV11-1|NA|NA
CASSFRGTYGYTF
TGTGCCAGCAGCTTTCGGGGGACCTATGGCTACACCTTC
>TRBJ2-7|TRBV6-5|NA|NA
CATADSTILNEQYF
TGTGCCACCGCGGACAGCACAATCCTTAACGAGCAGTACTTC
>TRBJ2-2|TRBV19|NA|NA
CASRGQVGELFF
TGTGCCAGTAGAGGTCAGGTCGGGGAGCTGTTTTTT
>TRBJ1-6|TRBV28|NA|NA
CASSLRGSGNSPLHF
TGTGCCAGCAGCCTCAGGGGTAGTGGTAATTCACCCCTCCACTTT
>TRBJ1-4|TRBV28|TRBD1|few
CASRSGTGGWSNEKLFF
TGTGCCAGCAGGTCCGGGACAGGGGGCTGGAGTAATGAAAAACTGTTTTTT
>TRBJ2-5|TRBV7-9|NA|once
CASRSISSQETQYF
TGTGCCAGCAGGTCTATAAGCAGCCAAGAGACCCAGTACTTC
>TRBJ1-1|TRBV28|TRBD1|NA
CASRKTGGHTEAFF
TGTGCCAGCAGGAAGACAGGGGGTCACACTGAAGCTTTCTTT
>TRBJ1-2|TRBV25-1|NA|NA
CASSGSGTGVYGYTF
TGTGCCAGCAGTGGGAGTGGGACGGGGGTCTATGGCTACACCTTC
>TRBJ1-6|TRBV6-5|NA|NA
CASSYSPGRGDSPLHF
TGTGCCAGCAGTTACTCTCCAGGGCGGGGAGATTCACCCCTCCACTTT
>TRBJ2-2|TRBV9|NA|few
CASSADPHTGELFF
TGTGCCAGCAGCGCAGACCCTCACACCGGGGAGCTGTTTTTT
>TRBJ2-5|TRBV5-1|TRBD2|NA
CASSLGLAGYQETQYF
TGCGCCAGCAGCTTGGGACTAGCGGGCTACCAAGAGACCCAGTACTTC
>TRBJ2-3|TRBV11-2|NA|NA
CASSLSNSVSDTQYF
TGTGCCAGCAGCTTAAGTAATAGCGTGAGTGATACGCAGTATTTT
>TRBJ2-2|TRBV5-6|NA|NA
CASSLSRSIGTGELFF
TGTGCCAGCAGCCTGTCGAGATCGATCGGCACCGGGGAGCTGTTTTTT
>TRBJ2-2|TRBV29-1|TRBD2|once
CSARGLAANTGELFF
TGCAGCGCTCGAGGACTAGCCGCGAACACCGGGGAGCTGTTTTTT
>TRBJ2-2|TRBV30|NA|NA
CAWNILVGGELFF
TGTGCCTGGAATATACTAGTCGGCGGGGAGCTGTTTTTT
>TRBJ2-1|TRBV6-1|NA|NA
CASRMDPSLRDEQFF
TGTGCCAGCAGGATGGACCCGTCCTTAAGGGATGAGCAGTTCTTC
>TRBJ2-7|TRBV5-4|NA|NA
CASSQGGQASFEQYF
TGTGCCAGCAGCCAAGGGGGGCAGGCCTCTTTTGAGCAGTACTTC
>TRBJ2-1|TRBV7-8|NA|NA
CASSLGPALSEQFF
TGTGCCAGCAGCTTAGGACCGGCGTTAAGTGAGCAGTTCTTC
>TRBJ2-1|TRBV9|NA|NA
CASSVVGQGTYNEQFF
TGTGCCAGCAGCGTAGTTGGTCAGGGGACCTACAATGAGCAGTTCTTC
>TRBJ1-2|TRBV6-5|NA|NA
CASSSSPYLGHGYTF
TGTGCCAGCAGTTCCTCACCGTACCTGGGCCATGGCTACACCTTC
>TRBJ2-5|TRBV7-6|TRBD1|NA
CATKTGLEETQYF
TGTGCCACCAAGACAGGGCTTGAAGAGACCCAGTACTTC
>TRBJ1-3|TRBV5-1|NA|NA
CASSLDISGNTIYF
TGCGCCAGCAGCTTGGATATCTCTGGAAACACCATATATTTT
>TRBJ1-1|TRBV19|NA|few
CASSMPGALNTEAFF
TGTGCCAGTAGTATGCCAGGGGCCCTGAACACTGAAGCTTTCTTT
>TRBJ2-1|TRBV4-1|NA|NA
CASRSRDVSYNEQFF
TGCGCCAGCAGATCCCGGGACGTCTCCTACAATGAGCAGTTCTTC
>TRBJ2-1|TRBV29-1|NA|NA
CSVRPADNEQFF
TGCAGCGTCCGGCCAGCAGACAATGAGCAGTTCTTC
>TRBJ1-5|TRBV2|TRBD1|few
CASSEELDRVGYDQPQHF
TGTGCCAGCAGTGAAGAGCTGGACAGGGTCGGGTATGATCAGCCCCAGCATTTT